A single sample is the source of the 25 T cell receptor beta chains below, sequenced in a study of blood T cells in healthy people across ages. Sample-barcoded 5' priming and a J-beta primer mix drove a second PCR of roughly 7 to 11 cycles. Each CDR3 protein gets one entry after TCRdb re-called the 5' RACE reads with MiXCR. The data contain roughly 1.5 million distinct CDR3 sequences, roughly 43% of them singletons. The specimen was blood. The receptors come from a woman between 18 and 29 years old in good health.

This sequence joins TRBV15 and TRBJ2-1, with 8 bases aligning to TRBD2. There are 14 residues in the CDR3. The V gene's germline CDR1 is LNHNV and CDR2 YYDKDF (reference sequence). V shed 0 bases, J shed 9 bases, and the junction held 4 bases outside the gene matches. The CDR3 coding sequence is TGTGCCACCAGCAGAGAAGGGAGCGGGGGTGAGCAGTTCTTC. As protein: CATSREGSGGEQFF. Together with reference TRBV15 and TRBJ2-1, the CDR3 gives the full variable domain: DAMVIQNPRYQVTQFGKPVTLSCSQTLNHNVMYWYQQKSSQAPKLLFHYYDKDFNNEADTPDNFQSRRPNTSFCFLDIRSPGLGDTAMYLCATSREGSGGEQFFGPGTRLTVL.

This clonotype was observed a handful of times. The rearrangement joins TRBV5-1 to TRBJ2-3; D is unclear. CDR3 length equals 15 residues. The germline V gene has CDR1 SGHRS and CDR2 YFSETQ. V lost 5 bases, J lost 4 bases, and 17 bases lay in between. The CDR3 bases are TGCGCCAGCAGATCCGAGGTGGAGTTCTCAGATACGCAGTATTTT. This translates into CASRSEVEFSDTQYF.

A few counts support this clonotype. The V and J genes are TRBV27 and TRBJ2-1, with 12 positions matching TRBD2. J gave up 5 bases and V 7 bases, and 6 bases lay outside the gene matches. This CDR3 region has 15 residues. The germline V gene encodes CDR1 MNHEY and CDR2 SMNVEV (reference sequence). CDR3 DNA sequence: TGTGCCAGCAAGGGACTAGCGGGTGAGGACAATGAGCAGTTCTTC. Residues: CASKGLAGEDNEQFF.

This clonotype was counted once. This chain joins TRBV9 and TRBJ2-1, with D possibly matching TRBD2 (6 bases). CDR3 size: 13 residues. Germline-derived CDR1 and CDR2 are SGDLS and YYNGEE. V was cut by 2 bases and J by 9 bases, with 12 bases left in between. CDR3 bases: TGTGCCAGCAGCGTCCCTAGCGCGGTTGAGCAGTTCTTC. As protein: CASSVPSAVEQFF.

This clonotype was picked up a small number of times. The chain couples TRBV29-1 to TRBJ2-3; D is uncertain. The CDR3 loop spans 13 amino acids. Trimming left V 6 bases short and J 2 bases short, with 12 bases between. The germline V gene has CDR1 SQVTM and CDR2 ANQGSEA. The CDR3 is CSVQVSNTDTQYF. The CDR3 DNA reads TGCAGCGTGCAGGTGTCCAACACAGATACGCAGTATTTT.

The chain couples TRBV7-6 to TRBJ2-2, with 8 bases aligning to TRBD1. Germline V gene data show CDR1 as SGHVS and CDR2 as FNYEAQ. The CDR3 extends over 13 amino acids. Trimming cost V 5 bases and J 6 bases; bases outside gene matches: 2. In DNA form, the CDR3 reads TGTGCCAGCAGCCAACAGGGGGCCGGGGAGCTGTTTTTT. It specifies CASSQQGAGELFF.

The gene calls are TRBV4-3 and TRBJ1-2; D unclear. This CDR3 contains 17 residues. Germline lookup yields CDR1 LGHNA and CDR2 YSLEER. Trimming removed 3 bases from V and 0 bases from J, with 17 bases in between. The CDR3 DNA reads TGCGCCAGCAGCCAGGTACTCCTAGAACCTTCTAACTATGGCTACACCTTC. Protein: CASSQVLLEPSNYGYTF.

A few counts support this clonotype. The chain recombines TRBV29-1 with TRBJ2-3, with no clear D. The CDR3 is made up of 14 amino acids. The ends were cut back, 7 bases at V and 1 base at J, with 15 bases in the middle. Per germline, CDR1 SQVTM and CDR2 ANQGSEA. The CDR3 is CSARSRIGTDTQYF. CDR3 nucleotide sequence: TGCAGCGCTCGGAGCCGTATCGGCACAGATACGCAGTATTTT.

The V gene is TRBV6-1, the J gene TRBJ2-4; TRBD1 matches at 7 bases. Gene TRBJ2-7 matches the end of the DNA better, so the J call may be wrong. This CDR3 region has 16 residues. Germline V gene sequence: CDR1 MNHNS, CDR2 SASEGT. CDR3 protein: CASSGSRDRVAYEQYF. The DNA of the CDR3 is TGTGCCAGCAGTGGTTCGAGAGACAGGGTCGCCTACGAGCAGTACTTC.

The chain combines TRBV7-2 with TRBJ2-5; 11 bases fit TRBD2. Trimming at V came to 5 bases and at J to 4 bases, leaving 9 bases not matched to a gene. The CDR3 runs to 16 residues. Germline V gene lookup returns CDR1 SGHTA and CDR2 FQGNSA. CDR3 sequence (DNA): TGTGCCAGCAGCCGATCTCTAGCGGGGGGACGAGAGACCCAGTACTTC. Protein product: CASSRSLAGGRETQYF.

Only a few counts were recorded for this clonotype. The junction and the germline gene differ at one end; a read error may be behind it. The V call is TRBV12-3 or TRBV12-4, the J call TRBJ2-3; tentative D call: TRBD1 (5 bases). The CDR3 length is 14 residues. The CDR3 loop reads CARSLRGPTDTQYF. The CDR3 bases are TGTGCCAGAAGTTTAAGGGGCCCCACAGATACGCAGTATTTT.

This chain joins TRBV25-1 and TRBJ1-1; D not resolved. The CDR3 is made up of 15 amino acids. CDR1 and CDR2 (germline): MGHDK, SYGVNS. V was shortened by 1 base and J by 0 bases, with 9 bases between the two germline ends. In DNA, the CDR3 is TGTGCCAGCAGTGAATTTAGAGCGGTGAACACTGAAGCTTTCTTT. Its protein is CASSEFRAVNTEAFF.

In the case of this clonotype: A read error may produce the germline difference seen at one junction end. The J gene is TRBJ2-3, the V gene TRBV7-6; a possible D gene is TRBD2 (5 bases). This CDR3 contains 14 residues. Germline V gives CDR1 SGHVS, CDR2 FNYEAQ. The CDR3 DNA is TGTGCCGGCAGCTTAGGAGTTAGCGCAGATACGCAGTATTTT. Translating gives CAGSLGVSADTQYF.

The chain carries TRBV2 and TRBJ2-7; D assignment may be TRBD1 or TRBD2 (5 bases each). This CDR3 contains 13 residues. Germline loops: CDR1 SNHLY, CDR2 FYNNEI. V was shortened by 6 bases and J by 1 base, with 10 bases between the two germline ends. CDR3 amino acids: CASRWGTSYEQYF. The CDR3, as DNA: TGTGCCAGCAGATGGGGGACGTCCTACGAGCAGTACTTC.

This clonotype appeared a few times. The chain has TRBV7-3 and TRBJ2-1; 9 bases align to TRBD2. Germline loops: CDR1 SGHTA, CDR2 FQGTGA. CDR3 length: 16 residues. V lost 5 bases to trimming and J lost 4 bases; unmatched junction nucleotides: 9. The CDR3 bases are TGTGCCAGCAGCCTCCTGGCGGGAGGGCTTTACAATGAGCAGTTCTTC. It specifies CASSLLAGGLYNEQFF. Filled out from reference TRBV7-3 and TRBJ2-1, the complete variable domain reads GAGVSQTPSNKVTEKGKYVELRCDPISGHTALYWYRQSLGQGPEFLIYFQGTGAADDSGLPNDRFFAVRPEGSVSTLKIQRTERGDSAVYLCASSLLAGGLYNEQFFGPGTRLTVL.

This chain joins TRBV30 and TRBJ1-4; TRBD1 aligns across 9 bases. This CDR3 is 13 amino acids long. The J segment lost 11 bases and the V segment lost 4 bases, leaving 8 bases of the junction unmatched. Germline CDR1 and CDR2: GTSNPN and SVGIG (reference sequence). CDR3 in DNA: TGTGCCTGGATGACAGGGGGAAGTAGTAAACTGTTTTTT. Its translation is CAWMTGGSSKLFF.

V is TRBV3-1 and J is TRBJ2-7; 7 nucleotides align to TRBD2. The DNA end favors TRBJ2-5, so the J call may be wrong. The CDR3 is 16 amino acids. In germline, CDR1 is LGHDT, CDR2 YNNKEL (reference sequence). DNA for the CDR3: TGTGCCAGCAGCCAAGATCATGGCGGGAGTGGAGAGACCCAGTACTTC. It is translated as CASSQDHGGSGETQYF.

This clonotype was detected a few times. The chain combines TRBV3-1 with TRBJ1-1; maybe TRBD1 (5 bases). Germline assignment: CDR1 LGHDT and CDR2 YNNKEL (reference sequence). V was clipped by 5 bases and J by 11 bases, with 18 bases between them. The CDR3 extends over 13 amino acids. The CDR3 sequence is CASSSRGTHRAFF. The CDR3 DNA is TGTGCCAGCAGCTCCCGGGGGACCCATCGGGCTTTCTTT.

This clonotype was seen a few times. The chain carries TRBV12-3 or TRBV12-4 and TRBJ2-7, with TRBD1 identical over 7 bases. V shed 6 bases, J shed 5 bases, and the junction held 13 bases outside the gene matches. The CDR3 has 15 amino acids. CDR3 sequence: CASSRDSGLSHEQYF. The DNA of the CDR3 is TGTGCCAGCAGCCGGGACAGCGGACTGTCCCACGAGCAGTACTTC.

This clonotype came up many times. The rearrangement links TRBV28 to TRBJ1-4; tentative D call: TRBD1 (5 bases). Trimming took off 6 bases at V and 0 bases at J, with 14 bases between the two ends. Germline V CDR1 and CDR2: MDHEN, SYDVKM. The length of the CDR3 is 16 residues. This chain's CDR3 is CASSRGALTTNEKLFF. In DNA form, the CDR3 reads TGTGCCAGCAGCCGGGGCGCTCTTACAACTAATGAAAAACTGTTTTTT.

This clonotype was seen only once. The chain combines TRBV30 with TRBJ2-3; 8 nucleotides line up with TRBD2. Germline CDR1 reads GTSNPN; CDR2 reads SVGIG (reference sequence). This CDR3 region has 15 residues. With V trimmed by 3 bases and J by 0 bases, 5 bases remained unmatched. The CDR3 bases are TGTGCCTGGAGAAAGATAGCGGGGAGCACAGATACGCAGTATTTT. It specifies CAWRKIAGSTDTQYF. Based on the CDR3 plus reference TRBV30 and TRBJ2-3, the full variable domain is SQTIHQWPATLVQPVGSPLSLECTVEGTSNPNLYWYRQAAGRGLQLLFYSVGIGQISSEVPQNLSASRPQDRQFILSSKKLLLSDSGFYLCAWRKIAGSTDTQYFGPGTRLTVL.

The sample holds a few counts of this clonotype. The chain recombines TRBV5-5 with TRBJ2-1; 14 nucleotides match TRBD2. The J call may be wrong; the DNA end is better matched by TRBJ2-7. The CDR3 runs 19 residues. The germline gives CDR1 SGHKS, CDR2 YYEKEE (reference sequence). The CDR3 sequence is CASSFRTSGGPSSYNEQYF. CDR3 coding DNA: TGTGCCAGCAGCTTCCGGACTAGCGGGGGGCCCAGCTCCTACAATGAGCAGTACTTC.

There are a few counts of this clonotype. This chain connects TRBV27 to TRBJ2-7; a possible D gene is TRBD2 (6 bases). Trimming took 4 bases from V and 1 from J, leaving 14 bases between them. Per germline, CDR1 MNHEY and CDR2 SMNVEV (reference sequence). This CDR3 is built from 15 residues. The CDR3 region is CASSWSGGLSYEQYF. The CDR3 DNA reads as TGTGCCAGCAGTTGGTCAGGAGGACTATCCTACGAGCAGTACTTC.

The chain employs TRBV6-1 and TRBJ1-1; possibly TRBD1 for D (6 bases). The CDR3 has 17 amino acids. Germline V gene sequence: CDR1 MNHNS, CDR2 SASEGT. Trimming left V 5 bases short and J 3 bases short, with 22 bases between. The DNA for the CDR3 is TGTGCCAGCAGTCTGGAGAGGGGGGCGATTCCTTACACTGAAGCTTTCTTT. Translating gives CASSLERGAIPYTEAFF.

The J gene is TRBJ1-2, the V gene TRBV4-2; 7 nucleotides line up with TRBD1. CDR3 size: 13 residues. Per germline, CDR1 LGHNA and CDR2 YNFKEQ. J gave up 5 bases and V 6 bases, and 6 bases lay outside the gene matches. CDR3: CASRTTGTYGYTF. The CDR3 DNA reads TGTGCCAGCAGAACGACAGGGACTTATGGCTACACCTTC.